Below, one T cell receptor (beta chain) is given with its context. The target antigen is unknown. The PCR contained 60 Vbeta and 13 Jbeta primers. The repertoire was sequenced with immunoSEQ multiplex PCR; TCRdb's copy has only in-frame clones and lacks some. The sample carries 150,000 to 200,000 clones, about 76% recorded once. The entry originates in a study of cytomegalovirus exposure and HLA in healthy donors. Study-wide findings and caveats: Across all donors, roughly uniform sequencing depth was an assumption of the presence/absence analyses. Rare TCR sequences predominated, though certain public TCRs were found in many donors.

Germline CDR1 MDHEN, CDR2 SYDVKM. V was pared by 4 bases and J by 0 bases, with 10 bases between. This CDR3 is built from 14 residues. Sequencing was done on a sample of PBMCs. This TCR derives from a woman aged 45-60 years in good health and CMV-seronegative. The chain is built from TRBV28 and TRBJ2-7; a possible D gene is TRBD2 (6 bases). The CDR3 nucleotides read TGTGCCAGCAGTTCCCCGGGGGACTCCTACGAGCAGTACTTC. It yields the protein CASSSPGDSYEQYF.